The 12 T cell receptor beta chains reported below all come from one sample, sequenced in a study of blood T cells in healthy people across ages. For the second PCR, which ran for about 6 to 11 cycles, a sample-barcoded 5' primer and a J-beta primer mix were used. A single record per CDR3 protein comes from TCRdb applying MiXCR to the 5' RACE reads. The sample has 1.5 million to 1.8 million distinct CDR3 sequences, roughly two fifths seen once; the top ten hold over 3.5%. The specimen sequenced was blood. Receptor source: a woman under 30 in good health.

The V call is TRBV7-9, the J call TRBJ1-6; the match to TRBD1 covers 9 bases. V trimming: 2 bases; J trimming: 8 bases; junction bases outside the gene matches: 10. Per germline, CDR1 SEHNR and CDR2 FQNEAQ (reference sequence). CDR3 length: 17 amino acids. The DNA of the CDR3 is TGTGCCAGCAGCTTACGGGCCACGGGACAGGGAGATTCACCCCTCCACTTT. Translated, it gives CASSLRATGQGDSPLHF.

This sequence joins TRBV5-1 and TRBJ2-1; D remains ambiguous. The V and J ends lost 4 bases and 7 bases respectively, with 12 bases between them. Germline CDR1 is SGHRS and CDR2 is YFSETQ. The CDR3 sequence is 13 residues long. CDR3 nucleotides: TGCGCCAGCAGCATAGCACCGGGTAATGAGCAGTTCTTC. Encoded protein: CASSIAPGNEQFF.

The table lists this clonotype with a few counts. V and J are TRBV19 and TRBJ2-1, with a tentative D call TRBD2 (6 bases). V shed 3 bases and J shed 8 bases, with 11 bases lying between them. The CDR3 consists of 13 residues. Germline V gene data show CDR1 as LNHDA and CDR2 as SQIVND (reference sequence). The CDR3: CASSMGGGYEQFF. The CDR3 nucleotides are TGTGCCAGTAGTATGGGTGGGGGGTATGAGCAGTTCTTC.

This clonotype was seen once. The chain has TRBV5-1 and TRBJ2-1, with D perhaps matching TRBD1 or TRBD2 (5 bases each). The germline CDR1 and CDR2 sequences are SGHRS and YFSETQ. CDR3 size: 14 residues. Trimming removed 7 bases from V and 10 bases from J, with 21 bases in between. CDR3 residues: CASLDGTHGREQFF. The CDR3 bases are TGCGCCAGCTTAGATGGGACCCACGGCCGCGAGCAGTTCTTC.

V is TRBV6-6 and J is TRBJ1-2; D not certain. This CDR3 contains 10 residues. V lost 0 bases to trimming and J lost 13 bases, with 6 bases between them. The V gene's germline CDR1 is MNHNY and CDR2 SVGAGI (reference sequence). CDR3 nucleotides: TGTGCCAGCAGTTACTCGGTTCTCACCTTC. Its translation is CASSYSVLTF.

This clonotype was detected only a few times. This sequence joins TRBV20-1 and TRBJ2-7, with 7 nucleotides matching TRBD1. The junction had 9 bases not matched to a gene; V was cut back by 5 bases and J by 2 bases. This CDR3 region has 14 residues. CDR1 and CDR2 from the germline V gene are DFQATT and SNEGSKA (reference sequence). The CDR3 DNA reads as TGCAGTGCTTCCAGGGGGTCAGCGGCCTACGAGCAGTACTTC. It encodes CSASRGSAAYEQYF.

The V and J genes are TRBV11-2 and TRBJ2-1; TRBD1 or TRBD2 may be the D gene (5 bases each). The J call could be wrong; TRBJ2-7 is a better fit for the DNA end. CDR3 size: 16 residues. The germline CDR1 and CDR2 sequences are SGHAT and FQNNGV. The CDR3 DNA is TGTGCCAGCAGCTTAAGTAGGTTGGGGGTTTACAATGAGCAGTACTTC. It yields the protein CASSLSRLGVYNEQYF.

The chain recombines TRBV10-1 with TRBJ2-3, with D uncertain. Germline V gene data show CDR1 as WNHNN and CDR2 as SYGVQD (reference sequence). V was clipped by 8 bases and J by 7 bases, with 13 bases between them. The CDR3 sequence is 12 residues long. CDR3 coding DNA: TGCGCCAGCTTTCATCCTCTCCATACGCAGTATTTT. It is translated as CASFHPLHTQYF.

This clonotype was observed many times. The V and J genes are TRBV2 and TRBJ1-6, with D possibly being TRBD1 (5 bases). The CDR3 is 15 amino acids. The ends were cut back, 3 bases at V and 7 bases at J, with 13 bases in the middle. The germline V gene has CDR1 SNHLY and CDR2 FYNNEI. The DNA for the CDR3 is TGTGCCAGCAGTGAGGGGCGGCCGCACAATTCACCCCTCCACTTT. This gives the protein CASSEGRPHNSPLHF.

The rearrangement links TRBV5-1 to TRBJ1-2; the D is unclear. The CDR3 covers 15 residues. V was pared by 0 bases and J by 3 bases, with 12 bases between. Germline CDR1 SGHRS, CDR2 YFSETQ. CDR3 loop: CASSLDSGMDYGYTF. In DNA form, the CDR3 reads TGCGCCAGCAGCTTGGACTCTGGGATGGACTATGGCTACACCTTC.

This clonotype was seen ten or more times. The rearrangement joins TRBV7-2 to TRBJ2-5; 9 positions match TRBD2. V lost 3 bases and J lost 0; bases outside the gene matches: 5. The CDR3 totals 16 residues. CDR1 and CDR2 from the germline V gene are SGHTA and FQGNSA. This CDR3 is CASSLTSGRYQETQYF. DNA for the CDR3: TGTGCCAGCAGCTTGACTAGCGGAAGGTACCAAGAGACCCAGTACTTC.

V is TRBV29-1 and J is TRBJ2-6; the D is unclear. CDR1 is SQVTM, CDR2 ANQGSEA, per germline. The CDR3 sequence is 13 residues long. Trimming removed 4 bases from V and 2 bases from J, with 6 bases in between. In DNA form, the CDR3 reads TGCAGCGTTGCCCCAACTGGGGCCAACGTCCTGACTTTC. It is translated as CSVAPTGANVLTF.